Below are 3 T cell receptor beta chains sequenced from a single sample in a study of blood T cells in healthy people across ages. A sample-barcoded 5' primer and a J-beta primer mix were used in a second PCR of about 6 to 11 cycles. A single record per CDR3 protein comes from TCRdb applying MiXCR to the 5' RACE reads. The table shows around 1.5 million distinct CDR3 sequences, with 30% to 40% occurring only once. The specimen sequenced was blood. The receptors derive from a woman in her thirties in good health.

The rearrangement links TRBV25-1 to TRBJ2-3, with D perhaps matching TRBD1 (5 bases). This CDR3 has 13 amino acids. Per germline, CDR1 MGHDK and CDR2 SYGVNS. The V end lost 11 bases, the J end lost 1 base, and 13 bases lay between the germline ends. CDR3 sequence: CAPTIGGTDTQYF. CDR3 DNA: TGTGCCCCCACGATAGGGGGCACAGATACGCAGTATTTT.

The chain joins TRBV4-2 to TRBJ2-7, with 12 bases fitting TRBD2. The CDR3 runs 18 residues. Germline V gene data show CDR1 as LGHNA and CDR2 as YNFKEQ. The V segment lost 0 bases and the J segment 3 bases; nucleotides outside the gene matches: 9. DNA of the CDR3: TGTGCCAGCAGCCAAGATCCTATAAGACTAGCGGGAGTCTACGAGCAGTACTTC. Amino acid sequence: CASSQDPIRLAGVYEQYF.

The CDR3 nucleotides read TGCGCCAGCAGCCAGAGAGCGGGGTCCTACAATGAGCAGTTCTTC. This translates into CASSQRAGSYNEQFF. The V call is TRBV5-1, the J call TRBJ2-1, with 7 bases identical to TRBD2. Germline V gives CDR1 SGHRS, CDR2 YFSETQ. The CDR3 extends over 15 amino acids. The trim removed 4 bases at V and 1 base at J, leaving 5 bases unmatched.